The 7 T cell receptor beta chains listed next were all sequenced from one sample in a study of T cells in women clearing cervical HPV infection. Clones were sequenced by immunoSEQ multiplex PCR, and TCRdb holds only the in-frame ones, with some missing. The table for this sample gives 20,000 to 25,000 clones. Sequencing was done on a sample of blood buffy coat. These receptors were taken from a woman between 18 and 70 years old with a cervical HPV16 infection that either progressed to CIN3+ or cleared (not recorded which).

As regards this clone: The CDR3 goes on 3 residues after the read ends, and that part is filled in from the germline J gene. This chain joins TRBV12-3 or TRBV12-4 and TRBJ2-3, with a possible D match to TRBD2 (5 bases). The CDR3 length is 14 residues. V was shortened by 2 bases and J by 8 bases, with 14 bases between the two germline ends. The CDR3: CASSLQGAEVTQYF. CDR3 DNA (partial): TGTGCCAGCAGTTTACAAGGAGCGGAGGTTACG.

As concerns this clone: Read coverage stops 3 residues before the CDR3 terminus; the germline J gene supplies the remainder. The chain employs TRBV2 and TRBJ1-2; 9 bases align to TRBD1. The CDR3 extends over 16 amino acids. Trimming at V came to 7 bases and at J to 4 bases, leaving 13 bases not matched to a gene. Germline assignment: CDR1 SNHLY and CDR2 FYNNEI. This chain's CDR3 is CASIPGQGPLGYGYTF. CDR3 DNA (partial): TGTGCCAGCATACCGGGACAGGGCCCCCTCGGCTATGGC.

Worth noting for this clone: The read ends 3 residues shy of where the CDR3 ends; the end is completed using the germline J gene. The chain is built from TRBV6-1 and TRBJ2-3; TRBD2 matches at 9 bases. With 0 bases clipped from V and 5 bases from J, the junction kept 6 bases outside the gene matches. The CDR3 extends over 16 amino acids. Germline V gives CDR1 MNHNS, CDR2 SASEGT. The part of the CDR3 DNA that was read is TGTGCCAGCAGTGAAGCGCTAGGCGGGGGGGGAGATACG. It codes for CASSEALGGGGDT. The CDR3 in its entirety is CASSEALGGGGDTQYF.

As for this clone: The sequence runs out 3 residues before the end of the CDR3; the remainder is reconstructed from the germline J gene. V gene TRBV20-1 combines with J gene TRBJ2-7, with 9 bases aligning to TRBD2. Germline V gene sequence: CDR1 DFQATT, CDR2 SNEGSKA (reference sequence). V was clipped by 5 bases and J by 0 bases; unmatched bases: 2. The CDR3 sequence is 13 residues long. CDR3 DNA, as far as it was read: TGCAGTGCTCCGCGGGGGGGCTCCTACGAG. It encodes CSAPRGGSYE. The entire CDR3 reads CSAPRGGSYEQYF.

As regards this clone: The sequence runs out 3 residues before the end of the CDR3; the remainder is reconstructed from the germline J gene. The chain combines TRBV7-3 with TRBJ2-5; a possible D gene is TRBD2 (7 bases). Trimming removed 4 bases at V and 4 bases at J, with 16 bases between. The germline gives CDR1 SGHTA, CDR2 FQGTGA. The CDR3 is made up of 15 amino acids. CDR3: CASSYRGAIGETQYF. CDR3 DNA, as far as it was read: TGTGCCAGCAGCTATCGGGGGGCCATCGGAGAGACC.

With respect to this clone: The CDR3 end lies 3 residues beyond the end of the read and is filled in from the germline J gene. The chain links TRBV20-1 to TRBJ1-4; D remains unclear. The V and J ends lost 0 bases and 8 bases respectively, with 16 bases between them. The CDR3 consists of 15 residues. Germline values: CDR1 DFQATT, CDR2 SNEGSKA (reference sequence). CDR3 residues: CSARDYRGGYEKLFF. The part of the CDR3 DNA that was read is TGCAGTGCTAGAGATTACCGGGGAGGGTACGAAAAA.

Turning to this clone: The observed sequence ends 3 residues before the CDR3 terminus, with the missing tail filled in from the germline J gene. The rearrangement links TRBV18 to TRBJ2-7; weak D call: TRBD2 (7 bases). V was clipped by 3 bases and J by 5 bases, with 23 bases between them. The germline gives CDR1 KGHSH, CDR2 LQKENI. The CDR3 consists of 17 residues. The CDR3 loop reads CASSPYGGASAYDEQYF. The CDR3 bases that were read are TGTGCCAGCTCACCGTATGGGGGGGCGAGTGCCTATGACGAG.